This TCR beta chain was found in a study of cytomegalovirus exposure and HLA in healthy donors. CDR3 length: 13 residues. The junction had 7 bases not matched to a gene; V was cut back by 5 bases and J by 7 bases. Germline V gives CDR1 SGHTA, CDR2 FQGNSA. This PCR relied on a set of 60 Vbeta primers and 13 Jbeta primers. Sequencing used immunoSEQ multiplex PCR; TCRdb keeps in-frame clones, though not all of them. The table records 90,000 to 140,000 clones, more than 65% of them present only once. Study-level results: There were some V segments, including TRBV6-2 and TRBV6-3, excluded as indistinguishable. A further, later analysis showed that HLA-associated TCR beta chains (compared with equally common others) were more clonally expanded.

Remarks on this clone: Its antigen is undetermined.

Sequenced sample: PBMCs. This rearrangement joins TRBV7-2 to TRBJ2-5, with TRBD1 matching over 7 bases. This clonotype was obtained from a man in his forties in good health and CMV-seropositive. CDR3 region: CASSRGQAVTQYF. CDR3 DNA: TGTGCCAGCAGCCGCGGACAGGCGGTGACCCAGTACTTC.